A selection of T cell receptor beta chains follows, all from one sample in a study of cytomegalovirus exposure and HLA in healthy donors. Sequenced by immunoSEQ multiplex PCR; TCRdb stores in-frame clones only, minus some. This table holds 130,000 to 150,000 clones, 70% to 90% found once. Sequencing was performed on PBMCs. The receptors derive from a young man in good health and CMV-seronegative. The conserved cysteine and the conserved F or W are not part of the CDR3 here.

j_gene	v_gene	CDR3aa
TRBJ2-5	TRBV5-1	ASSLAAGGRAEETQY
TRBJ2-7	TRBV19	ASRGQGAYEQY
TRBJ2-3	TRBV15	ATSNPETGDTQY
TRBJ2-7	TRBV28	ASSPGTHGYEQY
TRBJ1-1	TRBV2	ASSQGVNTEAF
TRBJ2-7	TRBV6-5	ASSYSDKTYEQY
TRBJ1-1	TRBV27	ASSRNRDEAF
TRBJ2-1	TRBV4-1	ASSSEGGGLDEQF
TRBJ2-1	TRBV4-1	ASRLTGADYNEQF
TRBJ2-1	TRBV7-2	ASSLYSGRNEQF
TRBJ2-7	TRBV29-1	SVITGTSYEQY
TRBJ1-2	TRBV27	ASTPALGQTHGYT
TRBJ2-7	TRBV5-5	ASTLLGGQGYEQY
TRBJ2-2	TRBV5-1	ATGQLTTGELF
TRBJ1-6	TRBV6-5	ASNPRENSPLH
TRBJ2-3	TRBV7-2	ASSPDREQY
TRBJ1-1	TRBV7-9	ASSPRQGANKMNTEAF
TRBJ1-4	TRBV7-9	ASSLAGAANEKLF
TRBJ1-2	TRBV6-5	ASSYLRQGGYGYT
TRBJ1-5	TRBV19	ASRSGGNQPQH
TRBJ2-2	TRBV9	ASSVSGSRAGELF
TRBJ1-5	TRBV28	ASYPGTGAGRPQH
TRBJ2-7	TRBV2	ASSEQVTYEQY
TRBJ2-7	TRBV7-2	ASSPTSAGGIYEQY
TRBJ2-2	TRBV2	ASRQGAGELF
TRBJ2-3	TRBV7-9	ASSLNRVERADTQY
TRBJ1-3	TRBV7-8	ASSVQGVTGNTIY
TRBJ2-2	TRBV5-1	ASSRPTPSGGAPGELF
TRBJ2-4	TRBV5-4	ASSPGQDIQY